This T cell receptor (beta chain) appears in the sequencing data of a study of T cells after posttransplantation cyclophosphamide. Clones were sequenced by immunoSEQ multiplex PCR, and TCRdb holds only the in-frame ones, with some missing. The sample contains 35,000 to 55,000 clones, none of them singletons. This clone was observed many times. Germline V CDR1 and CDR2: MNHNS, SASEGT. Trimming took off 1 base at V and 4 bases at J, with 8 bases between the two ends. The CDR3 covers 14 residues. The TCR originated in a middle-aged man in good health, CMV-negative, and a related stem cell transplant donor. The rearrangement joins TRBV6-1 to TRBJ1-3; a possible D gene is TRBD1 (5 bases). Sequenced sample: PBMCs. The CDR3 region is CASSEGGFGNTIYF. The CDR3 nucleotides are TGTGCCAGCAGTGAAGGGGGCTTCGGAAACACCATATATTTT.